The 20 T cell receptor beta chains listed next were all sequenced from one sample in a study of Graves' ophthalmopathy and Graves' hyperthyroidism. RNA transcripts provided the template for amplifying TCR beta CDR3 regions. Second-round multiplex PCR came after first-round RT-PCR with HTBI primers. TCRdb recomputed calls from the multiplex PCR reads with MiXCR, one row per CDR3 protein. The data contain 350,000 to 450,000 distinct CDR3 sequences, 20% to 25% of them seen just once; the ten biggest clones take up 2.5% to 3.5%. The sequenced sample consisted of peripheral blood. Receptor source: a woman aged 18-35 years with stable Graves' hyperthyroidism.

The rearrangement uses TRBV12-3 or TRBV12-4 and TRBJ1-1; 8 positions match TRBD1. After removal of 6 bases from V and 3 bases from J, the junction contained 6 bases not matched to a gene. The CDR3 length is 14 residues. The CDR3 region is CASRRQGWDTEAFF. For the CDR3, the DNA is TGTGCCAGCAGACGACAGGGGTGGGACACTGAAGCTTTCTTT.

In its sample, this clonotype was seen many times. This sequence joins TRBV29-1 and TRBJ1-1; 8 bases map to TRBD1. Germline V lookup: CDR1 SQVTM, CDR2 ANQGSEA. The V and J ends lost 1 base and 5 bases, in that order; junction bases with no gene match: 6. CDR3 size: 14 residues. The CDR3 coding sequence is TGCAGCGTTGAAGGCATCAGGGGGCGGACTGAAGCTTTCTTT. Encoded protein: CSVEGIRGRTEAFF.

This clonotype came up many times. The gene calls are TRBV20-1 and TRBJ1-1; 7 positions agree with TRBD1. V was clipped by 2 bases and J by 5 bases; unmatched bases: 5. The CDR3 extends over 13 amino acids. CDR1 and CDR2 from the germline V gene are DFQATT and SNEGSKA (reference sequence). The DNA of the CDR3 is TGCAGTGCTAGACAAGCAGGGGGTACTGAAGCTTTCTTT. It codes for CSARQAGGTEAFF.

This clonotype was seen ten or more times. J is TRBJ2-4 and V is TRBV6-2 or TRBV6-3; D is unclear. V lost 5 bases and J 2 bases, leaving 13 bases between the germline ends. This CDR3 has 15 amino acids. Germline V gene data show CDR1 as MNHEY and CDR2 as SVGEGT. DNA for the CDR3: TGTGCCAGCAGTCCCCTCCGGATCACCAAAAACATTCAGTACTTC. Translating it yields CASSPLRITKNIQYF.

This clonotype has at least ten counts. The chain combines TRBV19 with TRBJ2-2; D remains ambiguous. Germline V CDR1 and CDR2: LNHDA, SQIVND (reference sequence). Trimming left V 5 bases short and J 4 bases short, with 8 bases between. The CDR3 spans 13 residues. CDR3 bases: TGTGCCAGTAGTCTACCCGCCACCGGGGAGCTGTTTTTT. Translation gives CASSLPATGELFF.

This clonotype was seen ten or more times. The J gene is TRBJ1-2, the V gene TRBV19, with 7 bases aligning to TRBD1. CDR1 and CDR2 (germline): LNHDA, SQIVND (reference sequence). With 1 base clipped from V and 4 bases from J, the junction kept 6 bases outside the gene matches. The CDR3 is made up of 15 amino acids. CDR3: CASSIATGTAYGYTF. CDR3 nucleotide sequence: TGTGCCAGTAGTATAGCTACCGGGACAGCCTATGGCTACACCTTC. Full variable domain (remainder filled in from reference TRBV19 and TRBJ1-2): DGGITQSPKYLFRKEGQNVTLSCEQNLNHDAMYWYRQDPGQGLRLIYYSQIVNDFQKGDIAEGYSVSREKKESFPLTVTSAQKNPTAFYLCASSIATGTAYGYTFGSGTRLTVV.

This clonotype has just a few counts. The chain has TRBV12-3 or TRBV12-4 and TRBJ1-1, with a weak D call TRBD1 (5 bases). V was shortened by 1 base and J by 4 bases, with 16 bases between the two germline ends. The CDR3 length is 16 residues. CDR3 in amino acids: CASSLVTGGVTTEAFF. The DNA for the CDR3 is TGTGCCAGCAGTTTAGTTACAGGCGGAGTCACCACTGAAGCTTTCTTT.

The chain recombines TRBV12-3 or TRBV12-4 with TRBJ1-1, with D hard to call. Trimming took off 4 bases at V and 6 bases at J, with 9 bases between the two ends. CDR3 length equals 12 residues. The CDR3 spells CASSSQIAEAFF. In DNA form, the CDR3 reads TGTGCCAGCAGTTCCCAAATCGCTGAAGCTTTCTTT.

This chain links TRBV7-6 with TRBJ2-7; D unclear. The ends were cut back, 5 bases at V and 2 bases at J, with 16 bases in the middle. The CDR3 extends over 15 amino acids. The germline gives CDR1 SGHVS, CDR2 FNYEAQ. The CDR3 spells CASSLSDGVAYEQYF. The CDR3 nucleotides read TGTGCCAGCAGCCTAAGTGATGGCGTGGCCTACGAGCAGTACTTC.

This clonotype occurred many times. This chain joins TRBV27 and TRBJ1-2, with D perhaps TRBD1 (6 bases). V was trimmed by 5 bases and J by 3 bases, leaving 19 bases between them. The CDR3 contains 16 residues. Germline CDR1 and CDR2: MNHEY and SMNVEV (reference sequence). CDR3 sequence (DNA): TGTGCCAGCAGTCCCGGGGGGGGGCCCCACCACTATGGCTACACCTTC. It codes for CASSPGGGPHHYGYTF.

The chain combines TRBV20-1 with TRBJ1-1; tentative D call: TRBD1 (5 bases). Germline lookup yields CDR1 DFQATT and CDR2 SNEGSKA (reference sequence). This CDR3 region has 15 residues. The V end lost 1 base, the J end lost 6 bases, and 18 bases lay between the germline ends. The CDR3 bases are TGCAGTGCTAGAGGACCAGTCGGTCGAGGGGCTGAAGCTTTCTTT. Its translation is CSARGPVGRGAEAFF.

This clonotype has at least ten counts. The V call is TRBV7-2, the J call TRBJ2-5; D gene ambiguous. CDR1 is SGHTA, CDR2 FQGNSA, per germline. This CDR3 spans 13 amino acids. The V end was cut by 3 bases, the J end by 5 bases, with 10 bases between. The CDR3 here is CASSFISMETQYF. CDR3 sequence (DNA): TGTGCCAGCAGCTTTATTAGCATGGAGACCCAGTACTTC.

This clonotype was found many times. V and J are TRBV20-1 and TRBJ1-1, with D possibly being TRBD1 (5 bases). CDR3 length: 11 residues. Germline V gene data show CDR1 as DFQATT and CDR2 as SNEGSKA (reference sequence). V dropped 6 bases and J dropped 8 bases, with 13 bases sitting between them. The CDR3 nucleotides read TGCAGTGCGGCAAGGGGAGGGGAAGCTTTCTTT. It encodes CSAARGGEAFF.

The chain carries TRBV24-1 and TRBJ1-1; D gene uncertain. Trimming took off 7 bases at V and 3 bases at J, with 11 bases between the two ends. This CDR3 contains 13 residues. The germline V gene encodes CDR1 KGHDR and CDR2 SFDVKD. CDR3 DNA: TGTGCCACCAGGACCCGTCGGGACACTGAAGCTTTCTTT. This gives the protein CATRTRRDTEAFF.

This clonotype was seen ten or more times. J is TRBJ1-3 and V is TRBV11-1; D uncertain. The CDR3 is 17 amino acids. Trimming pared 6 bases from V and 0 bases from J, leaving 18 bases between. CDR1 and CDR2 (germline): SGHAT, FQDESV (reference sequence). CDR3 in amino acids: CASSSPIGPPSGNTIYF. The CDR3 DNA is TGTGCCAGCAGTTCTCCTATAGGGCCGCCCTCTGGAAACACCATATATTTT.

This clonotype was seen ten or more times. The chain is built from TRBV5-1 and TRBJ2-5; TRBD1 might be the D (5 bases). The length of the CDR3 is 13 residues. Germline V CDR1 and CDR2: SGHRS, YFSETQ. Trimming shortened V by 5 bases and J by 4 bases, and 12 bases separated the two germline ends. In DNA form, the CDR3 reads TGCGCCAGCAGTCCAGGGATAGGAGAGACCCAGTACTTC. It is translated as CASSPGIGETQYF.

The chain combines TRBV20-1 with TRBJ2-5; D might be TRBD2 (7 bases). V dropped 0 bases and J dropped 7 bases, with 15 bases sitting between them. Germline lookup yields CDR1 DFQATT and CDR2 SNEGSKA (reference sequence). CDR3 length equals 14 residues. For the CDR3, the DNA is TGCAGTGCTAGAGAGGGGGGGAGGGGGGTGACCCAGTACTTC. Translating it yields CSAREGGRGVTQYF.

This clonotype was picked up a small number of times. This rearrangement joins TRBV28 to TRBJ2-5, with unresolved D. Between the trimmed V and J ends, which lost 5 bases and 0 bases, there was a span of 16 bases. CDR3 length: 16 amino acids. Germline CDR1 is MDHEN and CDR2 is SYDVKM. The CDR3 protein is CASSPATPRYQETQYF. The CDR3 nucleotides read TGTGCCAGCAGTCCGGCGACACCTAGGTACCAAGAGACCCAGTACTTC.

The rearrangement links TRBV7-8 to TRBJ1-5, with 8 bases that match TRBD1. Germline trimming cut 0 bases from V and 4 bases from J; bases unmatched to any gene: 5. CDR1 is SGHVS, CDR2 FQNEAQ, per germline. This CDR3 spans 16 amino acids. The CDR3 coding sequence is TGTGCCAGCAGCTTAGCGAGGACAGGGCCAAATCAGCCCCAGCATTTT. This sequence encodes CASSLARTGPNQPQHF.

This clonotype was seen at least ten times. The CDR3, as DNA: TGTGCCACCAGTGACCGGTGGGCTAATCAGCCCCAGCATTTT. This gives the protein CATSDRWANQPQHF. V gene TRBV24-1 combines with J gene TRBJ1-5; D gene uncertain. The CDR3 contains 14 residues. CDR1 and CDR2 from the germline V gene are KGHDR and SFDVKD. The V gene lost 4 bases and the J gene lost 4 bases, with 10 bases spanning the gap.